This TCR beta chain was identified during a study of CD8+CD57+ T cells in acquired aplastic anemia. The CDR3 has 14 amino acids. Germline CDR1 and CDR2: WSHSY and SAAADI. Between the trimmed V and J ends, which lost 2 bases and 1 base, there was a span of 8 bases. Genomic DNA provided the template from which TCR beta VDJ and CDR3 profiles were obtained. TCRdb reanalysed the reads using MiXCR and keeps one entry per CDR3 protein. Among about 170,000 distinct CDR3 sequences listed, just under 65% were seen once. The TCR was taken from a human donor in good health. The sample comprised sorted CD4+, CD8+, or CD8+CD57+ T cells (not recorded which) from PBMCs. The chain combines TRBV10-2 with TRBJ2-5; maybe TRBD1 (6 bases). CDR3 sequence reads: CASSEQGTQETQYF. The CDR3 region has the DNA TGCGCCAGCAGTGAGCAGGGGACCCAAGAGACCCAGTACTTC.